Presented here are 14 T cell receptor beta chains from one specimen sequenced in a study of technical replicates of blood from several donors. Some clones are missing from TCRdb's copy, which holds only in-frame ones; the method was immunoSEQ multiplex PCR. Here the sample spans about 83,000 clones, 75% to 95% being singletons. Source material: T cells isolated from PBMCs. Receptors originate from a human donor in good health.

The rearrangement links TRBV4-3 to TRBJ1-5, with D uncertain. V gave up 1 base and J gave up 2 bases, with 15 bases separating them. Germline V gene sequence: CDR1 LGHNA, CDR2 YSLEER. The CDR3 length is 17 residues. For the CDR3, the DNA is TGCGCCAGCAGCCAAGGCCCTCCCGGGAGAGGCAATCAGCCCCAGCATTTT. Translated: CASSQGPPGRGNQPQHF.

The chain has TRBV5-1 and TRBJ2-1, with 8 positions matching TRBD1. From germline, CDR1 is SGHRS and CDR2 YFSETQ. The ends lost 5 bases at V and 7 bases at J; junction bases unmatched: 11. This CDR3 region has 15 residues. CDR3 in amino acids: CASSYGQGVINEQFF. CDR3 nucleotides: TGCGCCAGCAGTTACGGACAGGGAGTTATTAATGAGCAGTTCTTC.

The genes are TRBV7-3 and TRBJ2-3, with a weak D call TRBD1 (6 bases). Germline-derived CDR1 and CDR2 are SGHTA and FQGTGA. V was clipped by 5 bases and J by 0 bases, with 15 bases between them. The CDR3 is made up of 16 amino acids. The CDR3 bases are TGTGCCAGCAGCCCGACCGGGACACATAGCACAGATACGCAGTATTTT. This encodes CASSPTGTHSTDTQYF.

This clone was found a few times. This rearrangement joins TRBV20-1 to TRBJ1-2, with D maybe TRBD1 (5 bases). V gave up 7 bases and J gave up 5 bases, with 11 bases separating them. This CDR3 comprises 11 residues. Germline-derived CDR1 and CDR2 are DFQATT and SNEGSKA (reference sequence). CDR3 DNA sequence: TGCAGTGGCCGCCCAGGGTATGGCTACACCTTC. Translated: CSGRPGYGYTF.

The rearrangement uses TRBV27 and TRBJ2-7, with D perhaps TRBD2 (6 bases). The V and J ends lost 4 bases and 2 bases respectively, with 9 bases between them. The V gene's germline CDR1 is MNHEY and CDR2 SMNVEV (reference sequence). There are 13 residues in the CDR3. The CDR3 loop is CASSSGRTYEQYF. For the CDR3, the DNA is TGTGCCAGCAGTTCGGGGAGGACCTACGAGCAGTACTTC.

In nucleotides, the CDR3 is TGTGCCAGCATAGGACTAGCGGGAGTGGGAGACTCCTACGAGCAGTACTTC. Translating gives CASIGLAGVGDSYEQYF. V and J are TRBV28 and TRBJ2-7, with TRBD2 matching 13 bases. The trim removed 7 bases at V and 0 bases at J, leaving 9 bases unmatched. Germline loops: CDR1 MDHEN, CDR2 SYDVKM. The CDR3 covers 17 residues. The complete variable domain, with remaining parts taken from reference TRBV28 and TRBJ2-7, reads DVKVTQSSRYLVKRTGEKVFLECVQDMDHENMFWYRQDPGLGLRLIYFSYDVKMKEKGDIPEGYSVSREKKERFSLILESASTNQTSMYLCASIGLAGVGDSYEQYFGPGTRLTVT.

This chain uses TRBV6-5 with TRBJ1-5; 9 bases are shared with TRBD1. Germline values: CDR1 MNHEY, CDR2 SVGAGI. With 6 bases clipped from V and 7 bases from J, the junction kept 4 bases outside the gene matches. CDR3 length: 13 amino acids. The CDR3, as DNA: TGTGCCAGCAGGGGGACAGGGTGGCAGCCCCAGCATTTT. This translates into CASRGTGWQPQHF.

The CDR3 DNA is TGTGCCAGCAGCTCCGGGACAGGCTTGAGTTATTACTATGGCTACACCTTC. Protein product: CASSSGTGLSYYYGYTF. V is TRBV5-4 and J is TRBJ1-2; 8 bases are shared with TRBD1. Per the germline V gene, CDR1 is SGHNT and CDR2 is YYREEE (reference sequence). Trimming took 3 bases from V and 3 from J; bases not matched to a gene: 13. This CDR3 region has 17 residues.

The chain is built from TRBV2 and TRBJ1-1; D is uncertain. The CDR3 is made up of 14 amino acids. Germline CDR1 reads SNHLY; CDR2 reads FYNNEI. V was trimmed by 4 bases and J by 1 base, leaving 10 bases between them. In DNA form, the CDR3 reads TGTGCCAGCAGTGGCGAAGTCGGGAACACTGAAGCTTTCTTT. Its translation is CASSGEVGNTEAFF.

This clone was recorded once. This chain connects TRBV5-5 to TRBJ1-2; D is undetermined. The CDR3 runs to 14 residues. V lost 2 bases, J lost 8 bases, and 16 bases lay in between. CDR1 and CDR2 from the germline V gene are SGHKS and YYEKEE (reference sequence). The chain's CDR3 is CASSLERGSWGYTF. In DNA, the CDR3 is TGTGCCAGCAGCTTAGAACGCGGATCCTGGGGCTACACCTTC.

The chain has TRBV11-3 and TRBJ1-3; 8 bases map to TRBD1. The CDR3 extends over 17 amino acids. Per the germline V gene, CDR1 is SGHNT and CDR2 is YENEEA. Trimming at V came to 3 bases and at J to 0 bases, leaving 7 bases not matched to a gene. CDR3 in DNA: TGTGCCAGCAGCTTCCGACGACAGGGGAACTCTGGAAACACCATATATTTT. The encoded protein is CASSFRRQGNSGNTIYF.

The chain joins TRBV6-4 to TRBJ2-3; 7 bases are shared with TRBD2. Germline trimming cut 2 bases from V and 4 bases from J; bases unmatched to any gene: 6. The germline gives CDR1 MRHNA, CDR2 SNTAGT. CDR3 length equals 15 residues. The CDR3 coding sequence is TGTGCCAGCAGTGACGGCGGGAGCGGGGCAGATACGCAGTATTTT. Protein product: CASSDGGSGADTQYF.

A remark on this clone: One end of the junction is discordant with germline, which a read error may explain. The chain combines TRBV28 with TRBJ2-7; TRBD2 aligns across 13 bases. There are 13 residues in the CDR3. Germline CDR1 reads MDHEN; CDR2 reads SYDVKM. Here the CDR3 DNA reads TGTGCCAGCAGTTTGGGGACTAGCGGGAAGCGAGACTTC. It codes for CASSLGTSGKRDF.

The chain couples TRBV7-9 to TRBJ1-3, with a possible D match to TRBD1 (6 bases). Per germline, CDR1 SEHNR and CDR2 FQNEAQ (reference sequence). This CDR3 contains 16 residues. Deletions cut 1 base from V and 0 bases from J, with 10 bases between. CDR3 sequence: CASSLESRGSGNTIYF. The DNA for the CDR3 is TGTGCCAGCAGCTTAGAGTCCAGGGGCTCTGGAAACACCATATATTTT.